One and the same sample provided the 16 T cell receptor beta chains below, sequenced in a study of molecular identifiers for immune sequencing clone quantification. Via MiXCR, TCRdb re-called the PCR reads, giving one row per CDR3 protein. The sample lists approximately 500,000 distinct CDR3 sequences, over 20% seen once, with around 0.84% in the top ten. The sequenced sample was naive CD8+ T cells from blood, with Jurkat cell RNA spiked in. Specified subset: FACS-sorted CD8+CD4-CCR7+CD45RA+ naive T cells. The origin of the receptors is a human donor in good health. Some libraries in this study had Jurkat cell RNA spiked in.

The rearrangement uses TRBV28 and TRBJ2-1, with D perhaps matching TRBD2 (6 bases). Germline CDR1 reads MDHEN; CDR2 reads SYDVKM. This CDR3 is built from 14 residues. V lost 8 bases to trimming and J lost 4 bases, with 15 bases between them. CDR3 DNA sequence: TGTGCCAGCGGACTATTTGGGGGATACAATGAGCAGTTCTTC. Translating gives CASGLFGGYNEQFF.

There are a few counts of this clonotype. The V gene is TRBV9, the J gene TRBJ2-3, with 7 bases that match TRBD2. CDR1 is SGDLS, CDR2 YYNGEE, per germline. V was clipped by 3 bases and J by 4 bases; unmatched bases: 8. CDR3 length equals 15 residues. CDR3 in DNA: TGTGCCAGCAGCGAAAGACTAGCTGACGCAGATACGCAGTATTTT. The encoded protein is CASSERLADADTQYF. The variable domain in full, with the rest retrieved from reference TRBV9 and TRBJ2-3, is DSGVTQTPKHLITATGQRVTLRCSPRSGDLSVYWYQQSLDQGLQFLIQYYNGEERAKGNILERFSAQQFPDLHSELNLSSLELGDSALYFCASSERLADADTQYFGPGTRLTVL.

Remarks on this clonotype: A read error may explain this, as a much larger clone is one base away. The chain joins TRBV6-1 to TRBJ2-7; possibly TRBD2 for D (5 bases). Per the germline V gene, CDR1 is MNHNS and CDR2 is SASEGT. This CDR3 is 12 amino acids long. In DNA form, the CDR3 reads TGTGCCAGCAGCGAGAGGGCCGCCCGAATGGACTTC. It translates to CASSERAARMDF.

The CDR3 loop reads CASSLGGTTHDGYTF. CDR3 sequence (DNA): TGTGCCAGCAGCTTGGGGGGGACGACCCATGATGGCTACACCTTC. The J gene is TRBJ1-2, the V gene TRBV5-4; D perhaps matches TRBD1 (5 bases). This CDR3 is 15 amino acids long. Germline V gene lookup returns CDR1 SGHNT and CDR2 YYREEE (reference sequence). V lost 0 bases and J lost 6, with 15 bases in between.

To note about this clonotype: Since a much larger clone is just one base distant, this may be a read error. The chain joins TRBV27 to TRBJ2-3; D may be TRBD2 (6 bases). There are 17 residues in the CDR3. The germline V gene encodes CDR1 MNHEY and CDR2 SMNVEV (reference sequence). The CDR3 reads CVSSFTPDYWGTDTQYF. CDR3 in DNA: TGTGTCAGCAGTTTCACCCCGGACTATTGGGGCACAGATACGCAGTATTTT.

The chain carries TRBV19 and TRBJ1-1; D not resolved. The CDR3 contains 15 residues. CDR1 LNHDA and CDR2 SQIVND come from the germline V gene (reference sequence). V was pared by 3 bases and J by 7 bases, with 18 bases between. CDR3 loop: CASSIRVVAPIEAFF. The CDR3 nucleotides are TGTGCCAGTAGTATCCGGGTCGTTGCACCCATTGAAGCTTTCTTT.

This clonotype appeared a few times. This chain connects TRBV4-1 to TRBJ2-1; 7 nucleotides match TRBD1. The CDR3 length is 17 residues. Germline CDR1 is MGHRA and CDR2 is YSYEKL. J gave up 5 bases and V 4 bases, and 14 bases lay outside the gene matches. CDR3 DNA sequence: TGCGCCAGCAGCCGGTTATTTCGGACAGGTAGAGACAATGAGCAGTTCTTC. This codes for CASSRLFRTGRDNEQFF.

Regarding this clonotype: One base away lies a much larger clone, so this may be a sequencing read error. In this CDR3 the conserved last residue, phenylalanine or tryptophan, is missing, so a read error is likely. The rearrangement joins TRBV20-1 to TRBJ2-3; weak D call: TRBD2 (6 bases). This CDR3 comprises 15 residues. Trimming shortened V by 2 bases and J by 2 bases, and 14 bases separated the two germline ends. Germline values: CDR1 DFQATT, CDR2 SNEGSKA (reference sequence). CDR3 loop: CSARMGLIYTDTQYS. Written as DNA, the CDR3 is TGCAGTGCTAGAATGGGACTGATCTACACAGATACGCAGTATTCT.

As to this clonotype: A much more abundant neighbour one base away suggests this may be a read error. J is TRBJ2-3 and V is TRBV6-5, with 7 bases that match TRBD2. The CDR3 is made up of 16 amino acids. Germline assignment: CDR1 MNHEY and CDR2 SVGAGI. CDR3 nucleotides: TGTGCCTGCAGTTACTCCGGTCTGGCGGGAGTTGATACGCAGTATTTT. Translation gives CACSYSGLAGVDTQYF.

In its sample, this clonotype was seen many times. The chain is built from TRBV3-1 and TRBJ2-1; D unresolved. Between the trimmed V and J ends, which lost 0 bases and 9 bases, there was a span of 9 bases. This CDR3 spans 13 amino acids. Per germline, CDR1 LGHDT and CDR2 YNNKEL (reference sequence). In nucleotides, the CDR3 is TGTGCCAGCAGCCAAGATGAGAGGCCTGAGCAGTTCTTC. Its translation: CASSQDERPEQFF.

This clonotype occurred many times. The chain has TRBV29-1 and TRBJ2-7; D possibly corresponds to TRBD1 (5 bases). This CDR3 region has 12 residues. Trimming took 4 bases from V and 6 from J, leaving 13 bases between them. The V gene's germline CDR1 is SQVTM and CDR2 ANQGSEA. The CDR3 sequence: CSVAPGLGEQYF. CDR3 nucleotides: TGCAGCGTTGCTCCAGGGTTAGGCGAGCAGTACTTC.

Of note for this clonotype: This may arise from a read error, as a much more abundant clone is one base away. This likely comes from a read error, as the CDR3 has no conserved phenylalanine or tryptophan at its end. This chain connects TRBV29-1 to TRBJ2-7; TRBD2 agrees at 11 bases. The V gene's germline CDR1 is SQVTM and CDR2 ANQGSEA. There are 12 residues in the CDR3. V shed 6 bases and J 5 bases; nucleotides not matched to a gene: 3. CDR3 nucleotides: TGCAGCGTCCAGACTAGCGGGAACGAGCAGTACCTC. Translation: CSVQTSGNEQYL.

A note on this clonotype: Possible read error: a much larger clone is one base away. V gene TRBV5-3 combines with J gene TRBJ2-5; D may match TRBD1 or TRBD2 (5 bases each). TRBV5-3 is treated as an ORF (open reading frame) with a function not yet certain. The CDR3 runs 13 residues. Trimming stripped 8 bases from V and 13 bases from J, with 24 bases between. The CDR3 here is CASRLLPDTVWYF. The CDR3 DNA reads TGTGCCAGCAGACTACTACCGGACACCGTTTGGTACTTC.

Points on this clonotype: A much larger clone differs by one base, so this may be a read error. CDR3 region: CASSSGPDGHSYNEQIF. As DNA, the CDR3 is TGTGCCAGCAGCTCGGGCCCGGATGGTCACTCCTACAATGAGCAGATCTTC. V is TRBV5-6 and J is TRBJ2-1; D unresolved. The germline V gene encodes CDR1 SGHDT and CDR2 YYEEEE. The CDR3 is made up of 17 amino acids.

This clonotype was recorded many times. The chain joins TRBV20-1 to TRBJ2-7; a possible D gene is TRBD1 (6 bases). The CDR3 extends over 12 amino acids. Germline-derived CDR1 and CDR2 are DFQATT and SNEGSKA (reference sequence). Trimming took 1 base from V and 4 from J, leaving 8 bases between them. DNA of the CDR3: TGCAGTGCTAGAGGTAGGGGGTACGAGCAGTACTTC. This codes for CSARGRGYEQYF.

The rearrangement links TRBV4-1 to TRBJ1-2; D not resolved. Germline-derived CDR1 and CDR2 are MGHRA and YSYEKL. Between the trimmed V and J ends, which lost 4 bases and 9 bases, there was a span of 24 bases. This CDR3 comprises 16 residues. CDR3 in DNA: TGCGCCAGCAGCCCTCTCGGGAGCGGAGGTGGATCAAGCTACACCTTC. Translation gives CASSPLGSGGGSSYTF.